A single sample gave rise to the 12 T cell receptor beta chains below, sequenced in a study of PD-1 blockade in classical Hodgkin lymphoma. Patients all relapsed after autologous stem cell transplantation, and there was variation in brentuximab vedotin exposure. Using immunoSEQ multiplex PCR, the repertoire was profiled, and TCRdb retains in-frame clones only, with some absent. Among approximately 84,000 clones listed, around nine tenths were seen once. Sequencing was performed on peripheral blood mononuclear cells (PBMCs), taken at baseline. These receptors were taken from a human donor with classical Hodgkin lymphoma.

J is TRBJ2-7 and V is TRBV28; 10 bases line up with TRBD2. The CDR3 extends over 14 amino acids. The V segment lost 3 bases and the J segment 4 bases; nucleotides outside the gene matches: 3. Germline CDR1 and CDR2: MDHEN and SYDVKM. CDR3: CASSFSGRQYEQYF. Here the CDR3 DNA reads TGTGCCAGCAGTTTTAGCGGGAGGCAGTACGAGCAGTACTTC. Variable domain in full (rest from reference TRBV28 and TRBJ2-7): DVKVTQSSRYLVKRTGEKVFLECVQDMDHENMFWYRQDPGLGLRLIYFSYDVKMKEKGDIPEGYSVSREKKERFSLILESASTNQTSMYLCASSFSGRQYEQYFGPGTRLTVT.

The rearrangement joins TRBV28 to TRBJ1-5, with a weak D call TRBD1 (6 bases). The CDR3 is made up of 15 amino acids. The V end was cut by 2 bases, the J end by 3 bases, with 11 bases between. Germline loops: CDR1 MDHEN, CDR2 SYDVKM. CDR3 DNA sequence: TGTGCCAGCAGTTTACTTGGACAGAACAATCAGCCCCAGCATTTT. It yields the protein CASSLLGQNNQPQHF.

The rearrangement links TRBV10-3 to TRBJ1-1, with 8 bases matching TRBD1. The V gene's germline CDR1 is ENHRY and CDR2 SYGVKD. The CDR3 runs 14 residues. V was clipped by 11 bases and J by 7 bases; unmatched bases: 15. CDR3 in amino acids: CASLGAGGSREAFF. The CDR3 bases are TGTGCCTCCCTTGGGGCAGGGGGCTCCCGTGAAGCTTTCTTT.

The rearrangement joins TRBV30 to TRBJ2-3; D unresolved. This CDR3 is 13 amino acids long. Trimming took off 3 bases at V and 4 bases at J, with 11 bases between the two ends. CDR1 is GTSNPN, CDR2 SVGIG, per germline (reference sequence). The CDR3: CAWREWVADTQYF. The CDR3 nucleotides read TGTGCCTGGAGAGAATGGGTGGCAGATACGCAGTATTTT.

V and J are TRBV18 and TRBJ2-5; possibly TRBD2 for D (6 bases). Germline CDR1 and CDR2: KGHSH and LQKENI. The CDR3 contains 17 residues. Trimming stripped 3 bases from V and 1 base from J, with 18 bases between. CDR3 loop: CASSPIRLGWGQETQYF. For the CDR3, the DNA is TGTGCCAGCTCACCTATTAGACTAGGGTGGGGCCAAGAGACCCAGTACTTC. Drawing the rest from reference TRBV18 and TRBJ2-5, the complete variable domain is NAGVMQNPRHLVRRRGQEARLRCSPMKGHSHVYWYRQLPEEGLKFMVYLQKENIIDESGMPKERFSAEFPKEGPSILRIQQVVRGDSAAYFCASSPIRLGWGQETQYFGPGTRLLVL.

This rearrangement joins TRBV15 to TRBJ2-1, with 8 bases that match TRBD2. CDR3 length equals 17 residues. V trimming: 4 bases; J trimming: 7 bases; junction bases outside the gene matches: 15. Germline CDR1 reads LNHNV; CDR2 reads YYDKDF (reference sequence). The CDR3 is CATSNLAGRGVKNEQFF. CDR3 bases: TGTGCCACCAGCAACCTGGCCGGGAGGGGAGTTAAGAATGAGCAGTTCTTC.

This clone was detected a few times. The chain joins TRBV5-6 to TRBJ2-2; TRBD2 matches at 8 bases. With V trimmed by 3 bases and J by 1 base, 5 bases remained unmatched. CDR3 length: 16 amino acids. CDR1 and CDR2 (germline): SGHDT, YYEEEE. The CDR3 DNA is TGTGCCAGCAGCTCGGGGGGGCAGCTGAACACCGGGGAGCTGTTTTTT. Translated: CASSSGGQLNTGELFF.

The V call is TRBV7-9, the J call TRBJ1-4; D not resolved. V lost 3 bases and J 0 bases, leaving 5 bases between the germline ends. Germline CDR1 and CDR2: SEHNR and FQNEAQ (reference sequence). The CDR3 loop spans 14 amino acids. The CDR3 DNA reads TGTGCCAGCAGCTTCTTTGCAACTAATGAAAAACTGTTTTTT. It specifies CASSFFATNEKLFF.

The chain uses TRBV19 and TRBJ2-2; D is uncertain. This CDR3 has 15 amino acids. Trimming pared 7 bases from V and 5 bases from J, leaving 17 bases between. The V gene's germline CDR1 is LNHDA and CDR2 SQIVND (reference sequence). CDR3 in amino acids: CASNKGGEPTGELFF. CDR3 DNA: TGTGCCAGTAATAAGGGTGGGGAACCGACCGGGGAGCTGTTTTTT.

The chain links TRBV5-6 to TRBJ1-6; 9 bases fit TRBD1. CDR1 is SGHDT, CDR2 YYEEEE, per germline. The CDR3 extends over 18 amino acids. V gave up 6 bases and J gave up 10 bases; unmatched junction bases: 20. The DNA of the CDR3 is TGTGCCAGCATCCTGACCGGGACAGGGATTCGGTCCGGATCACCCCTCCACTTT. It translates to CASILTGTGIRSGSPLHF.

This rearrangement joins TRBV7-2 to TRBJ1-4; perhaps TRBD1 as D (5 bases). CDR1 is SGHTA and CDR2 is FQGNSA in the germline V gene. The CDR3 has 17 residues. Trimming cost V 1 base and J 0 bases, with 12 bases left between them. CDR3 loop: CASSLGGARSTNEKLFF. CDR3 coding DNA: TGTGCCAGCAGCTTAGGAGGGGCGCGGTCAACTAATGAAAAACTGTTTTTT.

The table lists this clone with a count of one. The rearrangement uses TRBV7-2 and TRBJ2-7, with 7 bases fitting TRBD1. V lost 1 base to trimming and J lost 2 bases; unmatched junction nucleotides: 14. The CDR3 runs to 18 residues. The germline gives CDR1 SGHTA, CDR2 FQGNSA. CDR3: CASSLVAWDRPTPYEQYF. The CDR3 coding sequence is TGTGCCAGCAGCTTAGTTGCTTGGGACAGACCCACCCCCTACGAGCAGTACTTC.